The 18 T cell receptor beta chains listed next were all sequenced from one sample in a study of beta chain features in type 1 diabetes. Reverse transcription of all isolated RNA meant that expressed TCRB transcripts were sequenced. Data came from immunoSEQ multiplex PCR; TCRdb stores just in-frame clones and leaves some out. Among about 260,000 clones listed, over 65% were seen once. Sequencing was carried out using naive CD4+ T cells from blood. These receptors all come from a young man in good health.

The chain recombines TRBV29-1 with TRBJ1-1; tentative D call: TRBD1 (5 bases). Germline V gives CDR1 SQVTM, CDR2 ANQGSEA. Trimming removed 4 bases from V and 2 bases from J, with 23 bases in between. This CDR3 is built from 17 residues. Written as DNA, the CDR3 is TGCAGCGTTGCGGGGTGGCAGGGCCCGATAGTAAACACTGAAGCTTTCTTT. It encodes CSVAGWQGPIVNTEAFF.

About this clone itself: The sample contains more than one DNA sequence encoding this CDR3. CDR3 sequence (DNA): TGTGCCAGCAGTGAAGGCTACGAGCAGTACTTC. It specifies CASSEGYEQYF. The J gene is TRBJ2-7, the V gene TRBV25-1, with no clear D. The CDR3 has 11 residues. Germline V lookup: CDR1 MGHDK, CDR2 SYGVNS. V was pared by 2 bases and J by 3 bases, with 2 bases between.

The chain recombines TRBV5-1 with TRBJ2-5; D not resolved. Trimming pared 0 bases from V and 7 bases from J, leaving 10 bases between. This CDR3 has 13 residues. Germline V gene sequence: CDR1 SGHRS, CDR2 YFSETQ. The DNA for the CDR3 is TGCGCCAGCAGCTTGGAATGGACGGGGACCCAGTACTTC. Its protein product is CASSLEWTGTQYF.

CDR3 amino acids: CASFGFRWAGKAGANVLTF. As DNA, the CDR3 is TGTGCCAGCTTCGGTTTCAGGTGGGCCGGGAAAGCTGGGGCCAACGTCCTGACTTTC. V is TRBV28 and J is TRBJ2-6; possible D gene TRBD2, 5 bases. V lost 8 bases and J 2 bases, leaving 25 bases between the germline ends. Germline assignment: CDR1 MDHEN and CDR2 SYDVKM. The CDR3 spans 19 residues.

This chain joins TRBV7-2 and TRBJ2-7, with 10 bases that match TRBD1. This CDR3 has 15 residues. V lost 1 base, J lost 4 bases, and 4 bases stayed unmatched. Germline-derived CDR1 and CDR2 are SGHTA and FQGNSA. CDR3 sequence reads: CASSLGGQGRYEQYF. For the CDR3, the DNA is TGTGCCAGCAGCTTAGGGGGACAGGGGCGATACGAGCAGTACTTC.

This chain links TRBV15 with TRBJ2-5; D gene ambiguous. Per germline, CDR1 LNHNV and CDR2 YYDKDF (reference sequence). V was pared by 0 bases and J by 6 bases, with 5 bases between. This CDR3 has 12 amino acids. CDR3 nucleotide sequence: TGTGCCACCAGCAGAGATCGAAAGACCCAGTACTTC. It encodes CATSRDRKTQYF.

CDR3 protein: CASSQGVQGPYEQYF. The CDR3 nucleotides read TGTGCCAGCAGCCAAGGGGTACAGGGGCCCTACGAGCAGTACTTC. The V gene is TRBV4-2, the J gene TRBJ2-7; 7 bases map to TRBD1. Trimming cost V 1 base and J 2 bases; bases outside gene matches: 5. The CDR3 has 15 amino acids. Germline CDR1 LGHNA, CDR2 YNFKEQ.

The chain has TRBV29-1 and TRBJ1-2, with D possibly matching TRBD1 (5 bases). V dropped 3 bases and J dropped 7 bases, with 9 bases sitting between them. Germline V gene lookup returns CDR1 SQVTM and CDR2 ANQGSEA. CDR3 length: 11 residues. The CDR3 DNA is TGCAGCGTTGAGGCCGGGGGTGGCTACACCTTC. Its translation is CSVEAGGGYTF.

This clone was seen just once. The chain links TRBV2 to TRBJ1-2; possibly TRBD1 for D (5 bases). V dropped 7 bases and J dropped 5 bases, with 17 bases sitting between them. Germline CDR1 reads SNHLY; CDR2 reads FYNNEI. This CDR3 has 14 residues. CDR3 DNA: TGTGCCAGCACCTCCGGGCAGGGAGAATATGGCTACACCTTC. Translating gives CASTSGQGEYGYTF.

The chain has TRBV2 and TRBJ2-1; D unclear. Germline CDR1 is SNHLY and CDR2 is FYNNEI. The CDR3 runs 15 residues. Deletions cut 4 bases from V and 4 bases from J, with 14 bases between. The DNA of the CDR3 is TGTGCCAGCAGTGTCCAAAGTCCTTCTTACAATGAGCAGTTCTTC. Its translation is CASSVQSPSYNEQFF.

The genes are TRBV30 and TRBJ2-1; 8 bases align to TRBD2. Germline V gene lookup returns CDR1 GTSNPN and CDR2 SVGIG (reference sequence). This CDR3 is built from 12 residues. The V segment lost 1 base and the J segment 9 bases; nucleotides outside the gene matches: 2. The CDR3 is CAWSASGGEQFF. DNA for the CDR3: TGTGCCTGGAGTGCGAGCGGGGGTGAGCAGTTCTTC.

The rearrangement joins TRBV27 to TRBJ1-3; TRBD1 matches 7 bases. The CDR3 extends over 16 amino acids. The V gene's germline CDR1 is MNHEY and CDR2 SMNVEV (reference sequence). V lost 3 bases and J lost 4; bases outside the gene matches: 9. Here the CDR3 DNA reads TGTGCCAGCAGTTTTCGCGCCGGGACAGAAGGAAACACCATATATTTT. Amino acid sequence: CASSFRAGTEGNTIYF.

This clone has a handful of counts. The chain combines TRBV4-3 with TRBJ2-1, with D uncertain. This CDR3 contains 13 residues. Trimming stripped 1 base from V and 4 bases from J, with 5 bases between. Germline V gene sequence: CDR1 LGHNA, CDR2 YSLEER. The CDR3: CASSQGIYNEQFF. CDR3 in DNA: TGCGCCAGCAGCCAAGGAATATACAATGAGCAGTTCTTC.

This clone showed up just a few times. The CDR3 is CASSPAGIQETQYF. The CDR3 bases are TGTGCCAGCAGCCCTGCGGGCATCCAAGAGACCCAGTACTTC. The V call is TRBV9, the J call TRBJ2-5, with D perhaps TRBD2 (5 bases). The CDR3 totals 14 residues. V lost 4 bases to trimming and J lost 1 base, with 11 bases between them. The germline V gene has CDR1 SGDLS and CDR2 YYNGEE.

The chain uses TRBV29-1 and TRBJ1-1, with TRBD1 matching over 7 bases. This CDR3 is built from 16 residues. Germline V gene lookup returns CDR1 SQVTM and CDR2 ANQGSEA. V trimming: 3 bases; J trimming: 1 base; junction bases outside the gene matches: 11. CDR3 DNA: TGCAGCGTTGACACGACAGGTACAGGGGCGAACACTGAAGCTTTCTTT. Protein sequence: CSVDTTGTGANTEAFF.

The chain combines TRBV7-2 with TRBJ2-1; D uncertain. Trimming removed 5 bases at V and 6 bases at J, with 8 bases between. There are 12 residues in the CDR3. From germline, CDR1 is SGHTA and CDR2 FQGNSA. CDR3 nucleotide sequence: TGTGCCAGCAGCCCATCGGGCAATGAGCAGTTCTTC. This encodes CASSPSGNEQFF.

This rearrangement joins TRBV14 to TRBJ1-2; the D is unclear. The V end lost 5 bases, the J end lost 7 bases, and 11 bases lay between the germline ends. The CDR3 is 12 amino acids. The germline V gene encodes CDR1 SGHDN and CDR2 FVKESK. Here the CDR3 DNA reads TGTGCCAGCAGCTCCCTAGGAGGTGGCTACACCTTC. This gives the protein CASSSLGGGYTF.

The V gene is TRBV30, the J gene TRBJ1-5; TRBD1 might be the D (5 bases). Trimming pared 5 bases from V and 4 bases from J, leaving 6 bases between. CDR3 length: 11 residues. The germline CDR1 and CDR2 sequences are GTSNPN and SVGIG (reference sequence). CDR3 in DNA: TGTGCCTGGGACAGAAATCAGCCCCAGCATTTT. Amino acid sequence: CAWDRNQPQHF.